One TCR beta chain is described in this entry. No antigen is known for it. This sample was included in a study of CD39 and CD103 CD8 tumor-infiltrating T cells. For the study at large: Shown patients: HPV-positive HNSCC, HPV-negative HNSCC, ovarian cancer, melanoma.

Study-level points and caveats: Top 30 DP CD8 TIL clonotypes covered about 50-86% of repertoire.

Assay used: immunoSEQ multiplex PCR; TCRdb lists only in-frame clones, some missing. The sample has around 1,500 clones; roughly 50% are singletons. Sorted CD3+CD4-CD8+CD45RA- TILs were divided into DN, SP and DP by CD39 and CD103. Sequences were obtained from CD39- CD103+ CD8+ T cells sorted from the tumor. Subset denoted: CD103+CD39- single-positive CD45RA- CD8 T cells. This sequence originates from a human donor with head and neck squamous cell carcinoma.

The CDR3: CASSSRDSGLSEQYF. As DNA, the CDR3 is TGTGCCAGCAGTTCCCGGGACTCAGGCCTGTCAGAGCAGTACTTC. This rearrangement joins TRBV27 to TRBJ2-7; D is possibly TRBD2 (6 bases). V was cut by 4 bases and J by 7 bases, with 20 bases left in between. The germline V gene encodes CDR1 MNHEY and CDR2 SMNVEV (reference sequence). This CDR3 is built from 15 residues.